The source of this T cell receptor beta chain is a study of blood T cell repertoires in COVID-19. Study at large: The United States, Italy and Spain provided the acute and convalescent COVID-19 samples.

Under the authors' procedure: Nucleated cell number was recorded as an estimate derived from reference gene primer amplification. Some clones are missing from TCRdb's copy, which holds only in-frame ones; the method was immunoSEQ multiplex PCR. V, J and clone size are taken as reported in that table, and D and trimming were inferred from the DNA itself. The data hold roughly 200,000 clones, with roughly 80% observed a single time. J lost 14 bases, V lost 2 bases, and 2 bases had no gene match. Germline V gene lookup returns CDR1 LNHDA and CDR2 SQIVND (reference sequence). This CDR3 is built from 11 residues. A Seattle source enrolled patients during active infection and followed them longitudinally.

This TCR was sampled from a woman aged 80 or over with COVID-19, enrolled during active disease. The chain carries TRBV19 and TRBJ2-4; the match to TRBD1 covers 8 bases. Sequenced input: peripheral blood. The CDR3, as DNA: TGTGCCAGTAGTATAATGGGACAGGAGTACTTC. Its translation: CASSIMGQEYF.